The 28 T cell receptor beta chains listed next were all sequenced from one sample in a study of blood T cell repertoires in COVID-19. Libraries were prepared by immunoSEQ multiplex PCR; TCRdb keeps only in-frame clonotypes and omits some of them. The data hold some 200,000 clones, with approximately 84% observed a single time. What was sequenced was peripheral blood. The receptors originated from a human donor with acute or convalescent COVID-19. The donor label of this sample is uncertain.

The chain recombines TRBV2 with TRBJ1-5, with a possible D match to TRBD1 (5 bases). V lost 6 bases to trimming and J lost 0 bases, with 12 bases between them. The CDR3 has 15 amino acids. Germline V gene sequence: CDR1 SNHLY, CDR2 FYNNEI. The DNA for the CDR3 is TGTGCCAGCAGGAGCAGGGATTATAGCAATCAGCCCCAGCATTTT. The encoded protein is CASRSRDYSNQPQHF.

The chain joins TRBV6-5 to TRBJ2-7; tentatively, D is TRBD2 (6 bases). The CDR3 loop spans 14 amino acids. Trimming cost V 8 bases and J 0 bases, with 14 bases left between them. CDR1 is MNHEY, CDR2 SVGAGI, per germline. CDR3 bases: TGTGCCAGCCAGCGGGTCGCGAGCTCCTACGAGCAGTACTTC. Protein sequence: CASQRVASSYEQYF.

The chain is built from TRBV5-4 and TRBJ2-1; D is possibly TRBD1 (7 bases). This CDR3 spans 13 amino acids. In germline, CDR1 is SGHNT, CDR2 YYREEE (reference sequence). Trimming shortened V by 6 bases and J by 6 bases, and 13 bases separated the two germline ends. CDR3 DNA sequence: TGTGCCAGCACTGCGGGACAGTCCAATGAGCAGTTCTTC. Its translation: CASTAGQSNEQFF.

Only a few counts were recorded for this clone. This chain joins TRBV28 and TRBJ1-1; 7 positions match TRBD1. The CDR3 sequence is 15 residues long. Trimming at V came to 3 bases and at J to 0 bases, leaving 4 bases not matched to a gene. Germline V gene lookup returns CDR1 MDHEN and CDR2 SYDVKM. The CDR3 sequence is CASSFGGQMNTEAFF. The CDR3 DNA is TGTGCCAGCAGTTTCGGGGGACAGATGAACACTGAAGCTTTCTTT.

V and J are TRBV6-5 and TRBJ2-2; 7 bases fit TRBD1. V shed 6 bases and J 3 bases; nucleotides not matched to a gene: 4. CDR1 is MNHEY and CDR2 is SVGAGI in the germline V gene. CDR3 length equals 14 residues. CDR3 amino acids: CASRNQGDTGELFF. CDR3 DNA sequence: TGTGCCAGCAGGAATCAGGGGGACACCGGGGAGCTGTTTTTT.

This clone was seen once. The V gene is TRBV6-5, the J gene TRBJ2-3; D is possibly TRBD2 (5 bases). Germline V gene lookup returns CDR1 MNHEY and CDR2 SVGAGI. Trimming left V 0 bases short and J 3 bases short, with 10 bases between. This CDR3 is built from 15 residues. CDR3 bases: TGTGCCAGCAGTTACTCGAGAGGGTTTACAGATACGCAGTATTTT. It translates to CASSYSRGFTDTQYF.

This chain joins TRBV29-1 and TRBJ2-3, with unresolved D. CDR3 length: 23 residues. Germline V lookup: CDR1 SQVTM, CDR2 ANQGSEA. Trimming took off 0 bases at V and 2 bases at J, with 36 bases between the two ends. CDR3 in amino acids: CSVEDTPPTRFVSQGELTDTQYF. As DNA, the CDR3 is TGCAGCGTTGAAGATACACCCCCGACCCGATTCGTTTCGCAAGGAGAACTCACAGATACGCAGTATTTT.

A single count supports this clone. The V and J genes are TRBV4-1 and TRBJ1-5; D unclear. Trimming cost V 0 bases and J 0 bases, with 12 bases left between them. The germline V gene encodes CDR1 MGHRA and CDR2 YSYEKL. CDR3 length equals 17 residues. The CDR3 is CASSQDPADFSNQPQHF. The CDR3 DNA reads as TGCGCCAGCAGCCAAGATCCCGCAGATTTTAGCAATCAGCCCCAGCATTTT.

As regards this clone: Other nucleotide sequences in the sample specify the same CDR3. The J gene is TRBJ2-1, the V gene TRBV18, with 9 positions matching TRBD1. Per germline, CDR1 KGHSH and CDR2 LQKENI. This CDR3 contains 15 residues. The V gene end was trimmed by 2 bases and the J gene end by 5 bases; junction bases not matched to a gene: 4. The CDR3 DNA reads TGTGCCAGCTCACCAAGGACAGGGGTAGACAATGAGCAGTTCTTC. Translation: CASSPRTGVDNEQFF.

J is TRBJ1-2 and V is TRBV28; 11 nucleotides align to TRBD1. Losses at the gene ends were 5 bases for V and 8 bases for J; bases not matched to a gene: 10. Germline CDR1 MDHEN, CDR2 SYDVKM. The CDR3 is 15 residues long. CDR3 DNA: TGTGCCAGCAGTCCACAAGGACAGGGGGCGAAAGGCTACACCTTC. Its protein is CASSPQGQGAKGYTF.

The rearrangement links TRBV7-3 to TRBJ2-6; D is unresolved. The CDR3 length is 16 residues. Germline V gene sequence: CDR1 SGHTA, CDR2 FQGTGA. Trimming removed 5 bases from V and 2 bases from J, with 13 bases in between. The CDR3 coding sequence is TGTGCCAGCAGCCCACACGCAGGTACTGGGGCCAACGTCCTGACTTTC. This codes for CASSPHAGTGANVLTF.

This rearrangement joins TRBV4-2 to TRBJ1-1; possible D gene TRBD1, 5 bases. The CDR3 length is 16 residues. Germline CDR1 reads LGHNA; CDR2 reads YNFKEQ. V was pared by 0 bases and J by 6 bases, with 17 bases between. The DNA of the CDR3 is TGTGCCAGCAGCCAAGAGGGGTATCTGGGGGACTCTGAAGCTTTCTTT. This encodes CASSQEGYLGDSEAFF.

This clone was seen only once. The rearrangement joins TRBV5-8 to TRBJ1-2; 9 positions agree with TRBD1. V was clipped by 7 bases and J by 4 bases; unmatched bases: 8. Germline V gives CDR1 SGHTS, CDR2 YDEGEE. The CDR3 consists of 14 residues. The CDR3 reads CASGPRDRAYGYTF. The DNA of the CDR3 is TGTGCCAGCGGTCCCAGGGACAGGGCCTATGGCTACACCTTC.

The chain couples TRBV5-1 to TRBJ2-3; 14 bases are a match to TRBD2. The germline CDR1 and CDR2 sequences are SGHRS and YFSETQ. V was clipped by 6 bases and J by 4 bases; unmatched bases: 10. The CDR3 runs to 17 residues. The CDR3 DNA sequence: TGCGCCAGCATCCCCGGGACTAGCGGGAGATGGGCAGATACGCAGTATTTT. It codes for CASIPGTSGRWADTQYF.

Only one count was recorded for this clone. V and J are TRBV5-6 and TRBJ2-4; 7 bases line up with TRBD2. Germline loops: CDR1 SGHDT, CDR2 YYEEEE. The CDR3 extends over 16 amino acids. The V and J ends lost 0 bases and 0 bases, in that order; junction bases with no gene match: 3. CDR3 protein: CASSLGLAGAKNIQYF. CDR3 coding DNA: TGTGCCAGCAGCTTGGGGTTAGCGGGAGCCAAAAACATTCAGTACTTC.

The genes are TRBV7-2 and TRBJ2-2, with D perhaps TRBD1 (5 bases). V was pared by 5 bases and J by 0 bases, with 13 bases between. The CDR3 is 16 residues long. Germline V lookup: CDR1 SGHTA, CDR2 FQGNSA. CDR3 region: CASSPRAGPNTGELFF. CDR3 sequence (DNA): TGTGCCAGCAGCCCCAGGGCAGGACCGAACACCGGGGAGCTGTTTTTT.

This chain joins TRBV5-1 and TRBJ2-3; 12 bases fit TRBD2. The V gene's germline CDR1 is SGHRS and CDR2 YFSETQ. The CDR3 is 16 amino acids. V shed 4 bases and J 2 bases; nucleotides not matched to a gene: 5. CDR3 DNA sequence: TGCGCCAGCAGCGGCGGGACTAGCGGGCCCACAGATACGCAGTATTTT. It is translated as CASSGGTSGPTDTQYF.

The V gene is TRBV18, the J gene TRBJ2-3; possibly TRBD2 for D (5 bases). Germline lookup yields CDR1 KGHSH and CDR2 LQKENI. The CDR3 is made up of 15 amino acids. The germline V and J ends were trimmed by 1 base and 1 base, with 9 bases remaining between them. CDR3 DNA: TGTGCCAGCTCACCACGAAGCGGTCGCACAGATACGCAGTATTTT. It specifies CASSPRSGRTDTQYF.

The chain recombines TRBV4-1 with TRBJ2-1; 10 bases map to TRBD2. The V gene end was trimmed by 3 bases and the J gene end by 4 bases; junction bases not matched to a gene: 6. The CDR3 sequence is 16 residues long. Germline CDR1 and CDR2: MGHRA and YSYEKL. The chain's CDR3 is CASSHLAGASYNEQFF. CDR3 nucleotide sequence: TGCGCCAGCAGCCATCTAGCGGGAGCATCTTACAATGAGCAGTTCTTC.

The CDR3, as DNA: TGTGCCAGCAGCCCACAGGGACTAGCGGGAGAGGAGCAGTTCTTC. Protein: CASSPQGLAGEEQFF. The J gene is TRBJ2-1, the V gene TRBV7-9; 14 bases map to TRBD2. The germline V gene encodes CDR1 SEHNR and CDR2 FQNEAQ (reference sequence). Trimming removed 5 bases from V and 10 bases from J; junction bases left unmatched: 7. The CDR3 runs to 15 residues.

The CDR3 DNA reads TGTGCCAGCTCACTCCCTGGCGGGAGCTACTACGAGCAGTACTTC. This translates into CASSLPGGSYYEQYF. The chain employs TRBV18 and TRBJ2-7; TRBD2 matches at 7 bases. Germline V CDR1 and CDR2: KGHSH, LQKENI. V lost 4 bases, J lost 3 bases, and 9 bases stayed unmatched. The CDR3 consists of 15 residues.

The genes are TRBV19 and TRBJ2-1; no reliable D call. Germline CDR1 LNHDA, CDR2 SQIVND (reference sequence). This CDR3 has 15 amino acids. V lost 3 bases, J lost 4 bases, and 13 bases lay in between. The chain's CDR3 is CASSMGQAFYNEQFF. Here the CDR3 DNA reads TGTGCCAGTAGTATGGGCCAGGCGTTTTACAATGAGCAGTTCTTC. Full variable domain (missing parts from reference TRBV19 and TRBJ2-1): DGGITQSPKYLFRKEGQNVTLSCEQNLNHDAMYWYRQDPGQGLRLIYYSQIVNDFQKGDIAEGYSVSREKKESFPLTVTSAQKNPTAFYLCASSMGQAFYNEQFFGPGTRLTVL.

This clone was seen just once. The chain uses TRBV27 and TRBJ2-7; D gene uncertain. CDR3 size: 14 residues. V lost 1 base and J 5 bases, leaving 12 bases between the germline ends. The germline V gene has CDR1 MNHEY and CDR2 SMNVEV (reference sequence). The CDR3 sequence: CASSLFGQADEQYF. Written as DNA, the CDR3 is TGTGCCAGCAGTTTATTCGGCCAGGCCGACGAGCAGTACTTC.

This clone appeared once. The chain combines TRBV7-9 with TRBJ1-1; no reliable D call. The CDR3 spans 13 residues. V was clipped by 5 bases and J by 5 bases, with 12 bases between them. CDR1 and CDR2 from the germline V gene are SEHNR and FQNEAQ (reference sequence). CDR3 sequence (DNA): TGTGCCAGCAGCCTTGGGCTGCCGACTGAAGCTTTCTTT. Protein sequence: CASSLGLPTEAFF.

CDR3 sequence reads: CASSTIGQGALSPLHF. The CDR3 nucleotides are TGTGCCAGCAGTACAATTGGACAGGGGGCACTTTCACCCCTCCACTTT. This chain connects TRBV28 to TRBJ1-6, with TRBD1 identical over 11 bases. CDR1 and CDR2 (germline): MDHEN, SYDVKM. V gave up 5 bases and J gave up 9 bases; unmatched junction bases: 9. This CDR3 has 16 residues.

The sample holds one count of this clone. The chain combines TRBV7-3 with TRBJ2-3; 10 bases are a match to TRBD1. Per germline, CDR1 SGHTA and CDR2 FQGTGA. The J segment lost 5 bases and the V segment lost 5 bases, leaving 4 bases of the junction unmatched. This CDR3 spans 14 amino acids. The CDR3 protein is CASSATGGVDTQYF. The CDR3 coding sequence is TGTGCCAGCAGCGCGACAGGGGGCGTAGATACGCAGTATTTT.

The table lists this clone with a few counts. The chain recombines TRBV7-2 with TRBJ1-6, with D unclear. The V end lost 2 bases, the J end lost 7 bases, and 9 bases lay between the germline ends. The CDR3 contains 14 residues. Germline assignment: CDR1 SGHTA and CDR2 FQGNSA. CDR3 residues: CASSLITGNSPLHF. In DNA, the CDR3 is TGTGCCAGCAGCTTAATTACCGGGAATTCACCCCTCCACTTT.

The CDR3 nucleotides read TGTGCCTGGACCCCAGGAACATCAGGGGGCTACACCTTC. It translates to CAWTPGTSGGYTF. V usage is TRBV30 and J usage is TRBJ1-2; a possible D gene is TRBD1 (5 bases). V lost 4 bases and J lost 8, with 17 bases in between. From germline, CDR1 is GTSNPN and CDR2 SVGIG (reference sequence). CDR3 length: 13 amino acids. The full variable domain, completed using reference TRBV30 and TRBJ1-2, is SQTIHQWPATLVQPVGSPLSLECTVEGTSNPNLYWYRQAAGRGLQLLFYSVGIGQISSEVPQNLSASRPQDRQFILSSKKLLLSDSGFYLCAWTPGTSGGYTFGSGTRLTVV.